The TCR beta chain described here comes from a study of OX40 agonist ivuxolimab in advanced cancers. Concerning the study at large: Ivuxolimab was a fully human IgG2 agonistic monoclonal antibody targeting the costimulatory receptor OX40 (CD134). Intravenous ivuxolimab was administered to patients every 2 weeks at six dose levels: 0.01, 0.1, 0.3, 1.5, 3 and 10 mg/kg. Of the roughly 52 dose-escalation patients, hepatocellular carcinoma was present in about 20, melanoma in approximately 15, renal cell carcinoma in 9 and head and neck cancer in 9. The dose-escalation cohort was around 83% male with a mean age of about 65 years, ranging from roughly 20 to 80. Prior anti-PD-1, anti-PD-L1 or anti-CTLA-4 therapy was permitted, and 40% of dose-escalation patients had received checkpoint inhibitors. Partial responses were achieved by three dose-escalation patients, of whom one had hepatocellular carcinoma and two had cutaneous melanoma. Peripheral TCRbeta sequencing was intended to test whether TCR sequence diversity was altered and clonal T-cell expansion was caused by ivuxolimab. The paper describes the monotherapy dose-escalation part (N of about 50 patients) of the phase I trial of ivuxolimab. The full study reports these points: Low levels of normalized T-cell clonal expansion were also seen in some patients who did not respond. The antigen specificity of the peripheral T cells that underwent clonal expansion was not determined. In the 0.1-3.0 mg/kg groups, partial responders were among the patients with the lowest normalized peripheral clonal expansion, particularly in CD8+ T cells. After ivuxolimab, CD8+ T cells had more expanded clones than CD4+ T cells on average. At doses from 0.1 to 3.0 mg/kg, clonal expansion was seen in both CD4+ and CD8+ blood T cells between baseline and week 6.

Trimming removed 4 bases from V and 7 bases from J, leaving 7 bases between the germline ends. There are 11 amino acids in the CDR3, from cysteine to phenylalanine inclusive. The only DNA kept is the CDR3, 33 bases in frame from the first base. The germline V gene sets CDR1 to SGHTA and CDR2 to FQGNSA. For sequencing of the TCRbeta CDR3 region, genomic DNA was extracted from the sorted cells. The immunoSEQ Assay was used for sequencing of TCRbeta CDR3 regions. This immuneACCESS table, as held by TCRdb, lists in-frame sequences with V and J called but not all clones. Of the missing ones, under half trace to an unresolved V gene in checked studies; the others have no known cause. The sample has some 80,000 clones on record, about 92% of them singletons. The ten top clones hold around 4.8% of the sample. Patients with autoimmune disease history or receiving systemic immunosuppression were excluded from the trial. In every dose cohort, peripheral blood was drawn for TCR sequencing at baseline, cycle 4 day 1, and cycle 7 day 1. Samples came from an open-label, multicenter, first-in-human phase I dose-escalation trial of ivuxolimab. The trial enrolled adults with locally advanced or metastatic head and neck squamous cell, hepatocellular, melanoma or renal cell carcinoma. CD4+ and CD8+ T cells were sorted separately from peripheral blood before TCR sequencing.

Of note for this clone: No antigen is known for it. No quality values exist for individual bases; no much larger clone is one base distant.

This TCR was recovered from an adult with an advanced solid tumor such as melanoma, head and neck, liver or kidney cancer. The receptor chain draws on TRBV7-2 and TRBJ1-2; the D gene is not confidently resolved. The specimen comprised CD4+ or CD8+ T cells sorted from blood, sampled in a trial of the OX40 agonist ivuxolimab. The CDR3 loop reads CASSSGGGYTF. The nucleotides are TGTGCCAGCAGCTCCGGTGGTGGCTACACCTTC.